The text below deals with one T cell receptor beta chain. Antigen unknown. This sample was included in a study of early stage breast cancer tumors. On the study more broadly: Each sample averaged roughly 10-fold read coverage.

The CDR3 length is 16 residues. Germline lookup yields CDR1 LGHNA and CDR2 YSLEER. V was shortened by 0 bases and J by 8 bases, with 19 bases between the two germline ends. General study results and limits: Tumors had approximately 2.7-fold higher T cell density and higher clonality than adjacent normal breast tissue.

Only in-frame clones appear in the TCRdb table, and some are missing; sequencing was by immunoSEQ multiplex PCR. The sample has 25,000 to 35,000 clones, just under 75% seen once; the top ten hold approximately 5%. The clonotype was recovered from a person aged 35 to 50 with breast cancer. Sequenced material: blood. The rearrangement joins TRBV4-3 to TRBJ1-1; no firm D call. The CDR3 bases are TGCGCCAGCAGCCAAGATCCACGGCGGAGGGCCCCAGAAGCTTTCTTT. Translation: CASSQDPRRRAPEAFF.